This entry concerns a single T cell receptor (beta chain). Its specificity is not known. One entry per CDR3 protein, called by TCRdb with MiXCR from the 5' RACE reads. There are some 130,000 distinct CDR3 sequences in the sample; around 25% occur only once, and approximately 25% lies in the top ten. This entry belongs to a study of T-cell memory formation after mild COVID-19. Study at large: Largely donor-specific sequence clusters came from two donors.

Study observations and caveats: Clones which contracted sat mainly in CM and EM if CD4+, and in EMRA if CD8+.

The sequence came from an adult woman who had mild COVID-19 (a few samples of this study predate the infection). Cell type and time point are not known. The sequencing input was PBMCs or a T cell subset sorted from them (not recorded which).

In DNA form, the CDR3 reads TGTGCCAGAAGCTTCAACTTTGGGGAGTCACCCCTCCACTTT. This sequence encodes CARSFNFGESPLHF. The V and J genes are TRBV5-3 and TRBJ1-6; no reliable D call. TRBV5-3 is treated as an ORF (open reading frame) with a function not yet certain. The CDR3 covers 14 residues. V lost 2 bases and J 10 bases, leaving 13 bases between the germline ends.